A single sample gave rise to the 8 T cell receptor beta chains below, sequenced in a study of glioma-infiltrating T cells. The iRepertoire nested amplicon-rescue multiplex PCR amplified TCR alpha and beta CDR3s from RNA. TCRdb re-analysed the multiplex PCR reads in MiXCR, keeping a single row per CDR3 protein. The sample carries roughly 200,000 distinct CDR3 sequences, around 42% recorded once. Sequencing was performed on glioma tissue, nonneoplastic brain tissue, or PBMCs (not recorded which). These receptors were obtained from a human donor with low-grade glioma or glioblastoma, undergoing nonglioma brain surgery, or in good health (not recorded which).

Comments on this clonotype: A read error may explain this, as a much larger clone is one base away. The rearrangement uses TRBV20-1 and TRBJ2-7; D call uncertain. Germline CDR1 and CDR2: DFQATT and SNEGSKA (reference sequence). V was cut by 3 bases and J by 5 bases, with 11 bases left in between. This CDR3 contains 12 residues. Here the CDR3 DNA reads TGCAGTGCTAGTTCGAACAAAGACGAGCAGTACTTC. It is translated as CSASSNKDEQYF.

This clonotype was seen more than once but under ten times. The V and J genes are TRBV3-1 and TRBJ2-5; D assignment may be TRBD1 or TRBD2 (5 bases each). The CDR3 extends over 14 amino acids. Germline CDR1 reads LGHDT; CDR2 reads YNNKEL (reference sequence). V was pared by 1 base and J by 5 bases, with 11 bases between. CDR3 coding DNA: TGTGCCAGCAGCCAAGTTATGGGGGAGGAGACCCAGTACTTC. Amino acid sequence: CASSQVMGEETQYF.

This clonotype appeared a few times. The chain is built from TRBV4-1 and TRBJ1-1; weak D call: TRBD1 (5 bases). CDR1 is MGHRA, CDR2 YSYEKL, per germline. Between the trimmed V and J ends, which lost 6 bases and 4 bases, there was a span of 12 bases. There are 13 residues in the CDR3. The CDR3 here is CASRHSGGTEAFF. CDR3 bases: TGCGCCAGCAGACACTCTGGGGGCACTGAAGCTTTCTTT.

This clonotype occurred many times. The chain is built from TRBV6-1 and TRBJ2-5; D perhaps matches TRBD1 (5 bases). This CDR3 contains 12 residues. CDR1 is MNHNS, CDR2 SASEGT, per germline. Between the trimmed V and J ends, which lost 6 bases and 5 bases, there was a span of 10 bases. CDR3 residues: CASRSRQETQYF. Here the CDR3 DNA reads TGTGCCAGCAGATCCAGACAGGAGACCCAGTACTTC.

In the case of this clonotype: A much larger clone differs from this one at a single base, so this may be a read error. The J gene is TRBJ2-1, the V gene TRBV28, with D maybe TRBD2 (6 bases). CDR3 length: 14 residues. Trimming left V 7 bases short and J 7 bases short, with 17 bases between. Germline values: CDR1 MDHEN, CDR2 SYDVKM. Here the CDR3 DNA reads TGTGCCAGCAATAGCAGGAGGGCCTCAAATGAGCAGTTCTTC. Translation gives CASNSRRASNEQFF.

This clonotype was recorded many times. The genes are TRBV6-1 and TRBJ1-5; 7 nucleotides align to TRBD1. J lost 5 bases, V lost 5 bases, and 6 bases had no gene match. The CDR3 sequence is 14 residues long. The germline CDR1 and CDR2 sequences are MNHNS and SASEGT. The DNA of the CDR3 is TGTGCCAGCAGTCGTGACAGGGATGATCAGCCCCAGCATTTT. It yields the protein CASSRDRDDQPQHF.

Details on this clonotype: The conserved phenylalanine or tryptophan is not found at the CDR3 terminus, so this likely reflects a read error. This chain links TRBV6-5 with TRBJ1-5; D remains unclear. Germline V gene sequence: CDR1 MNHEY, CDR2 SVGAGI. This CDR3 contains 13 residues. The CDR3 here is CASSYRLDQPQHY. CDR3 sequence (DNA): TGTGCCAGCAGTTACAGGCTAGATCAGCCACAGCATTAT.

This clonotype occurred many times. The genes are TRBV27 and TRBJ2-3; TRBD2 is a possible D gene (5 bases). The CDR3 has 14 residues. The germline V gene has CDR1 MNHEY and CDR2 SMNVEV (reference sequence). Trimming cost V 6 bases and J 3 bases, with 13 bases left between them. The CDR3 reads CASSPSRRTDTQYF. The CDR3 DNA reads TGTGCCAGCAGCCCCTCGAGGAGGACAGATACGCAGTATTTT.